Included here is one T cell receptor beta chain sequence, with context. Its antigen is still unknown. No quality values exist for individual bases; no much larger clone is one base distant. CDR1 SGHNT and CDR2 YYREEE are derived from the germline V gene (reference sequence). Taken from cysteine to phenylalanine, the CDR3 has 14 residues. The DNA shown is the 42-base CDR3, in frame from base 1. V loses 4 bases at its end and J loses 4 bases; junction bases beyond the gene matches: 4. For commercial TCRB immunosequencing, 400 to 550 nanograms of biopsy DNA were submitted for each sample. CDR3 regions were amplified from genomic DNA by Adaptive Biotechnology using a two-step, amplification bias-controlled multiplex PCR. Primers covering every V and J gene segment were used in the first PCR, while barcodes and Illumina adapters were added in the second PCR. An Illumina instrument was used to sequence the CDR3 libraries. The authors' pipeline ran thus. Vendor-provided pipelines were combined with custom analysis of raw data in R/Bioconductor under R version 3.3.0. Clonality, which ranges from 0 to 1, was calculated as the inverse of the normalised Shannon entropy across all productive clones. High-frequency clones were defined as the repertoire share of the top 100 clones, retaining only clones passing a 95% confidence test. Overlap between samples was measured with the Morisita-Horn index, while repertoire diversity was measured with the Simpson index. In TCRdb, the immuneACCESS table is reduced to in-frame sequences with V and J assigned. These tables do not hold every clone; where another copy was compared, an unresolved V gene accounts for under half, and the others remain unexplained. For V, J and clone size, that table is used; D and trimming come from the DNA. The sample contains approximately 12,000 clones, roughly four fifths of them found a single time. The ten most abundant clones make up 3.5% to 5.5% of the sample.

These data come from a study of T cell repertoires in ileal Crohn's disease (dated by TCRdb to 2018 to 2020). With regard to the full study: Median disease duration was roughly 8.2 years, and roughly 35% of patients were identified as active smokers at the time of surgery. Postoperative therapy was given to about half of the patients, with thiopurines administered to about a dozen patients and anti-TNF agents administered to under 20 patients. A total of 170 or so mucosal samples from 57 patients were sequenced, with samples obtained at several locations on the surgical specimen and at postoperative endoscopy. The study was conducted in parallel with a multicentre cohort that was designed to identify predictors of early endoscopic recurrence following ileocolonic resection. A Rutgeerts score above i0 was used to define endoscopic postoperative recurrence. The TCR repertoire was analysed in fewer than 65 patients with Crohn's disease drawn from a prospective multicentre cohort. Every patient underwent surgery because of a complication, which was stricturing disease in roughly 61% and penetrating disease in around 39%. On the study overall, not on this receptor specifically: Mucosal CD4 and CD8 T cells were sorted and sequenced only in a subgroup of patients, the size of which was not stated. Higher high-frequency clone percentages at surgery were associated with endoscopic recurrence; all patients with clonality above 26.8% (18/57) had recurrence. More high-frequency clones were carried by sorted CD8 T cells than by CD4 T cells, suggesting that mucosal expansions were mainly CD8. A significantly higher proportion of clonal expansions was observed in active smokers at surgery than in non-smokers (about 25% vs 18%, p=0.02).

To be eligible, patients had to be adults with ileal or ileocolonic Crohn's disease and an indication for ileocolonic resection. Whole ileal mucosal biopsies were kept frozen at -80 degrees C prior to DNA extraction. Genomic DNA was isolated from frozen whole biopsies using a TRizol-based method, and the DNA was quantified with a NanoDrop 2000 spectrophotometer. This TCR derives from an adult with Crohn's disease. Sequenced input: ileal tissue. This sequence uses TRBV5-4 and TRBJ2-3, and TRBD2 matches 9 of the central bases. The CDR3 reads CASSVGTSSDTQYF. The base sequence is TGTGCCAGCAGCGTCGGGACTAGCTCAGATACGCAGTATTTT.